A single sample gave rise to the 2 T cell receptor beta chains below, sequenced in a study of blood T cell repertoires in COVID-19. The protocol was immunoSEQ multiplex PCR, while the TCRdb copy is restricted to in-frame clones and leaves out a portion. This table has about 68,000 clones, 86% appearing once. Sample: peripheral blood. These receptors originate from a young man with acute or convalescent COVID-19.

This chain links TRBV10-3 with TRBJ2-3; TRBD2 matches 7 bases. Trimming took 5 bases from V and 0 from J; bases not matched to a gene: 11. The CDR3 extends over 17 amino acids. Germline lookup yields CDR1 ENHRY and CDR2 SYGVKD. Here the CDR3 DNA reads TGTGCCATCAGTTCTCCGGGGTTGACTAGCAGCACAGATACGCAGTATTTT. Its translation is CAISSPGLTSSTDTQYF.

This CDR3 reads CASSATSSGALNEQFF. In DNA form, the CDR3 reads TGTGCCAGCAGCGCGACTTCATCGGGAGCTCTGAATGAGCAGTTCTTC. The chain carries TRBV9 and TRBJ2-1, with D maybe TRBD2 (6 bases). Per germline, CDR1 SGDLS and CDR2 YYNGEE. The CDR3 runs to 16 residues. Trimming removed 3 bases from V and 7 bases from J, with 20 bases in between.